This entry concerns a single T cell receptor beta chain. This specimen belongs to a study of control samples from healthy donors and cancer patients. Sequencing used immunoSEQ multiplex PCR; TCRdb keeps in-frame clones, though not all of them. Among approximately 210,000 clones listed, about 90% were seen once. CDR1 and CDR2 (germline): LNHDA, SQIVND (reference sequence). The germline V and J ends were trimmed by 3 bases and 0 bases, with 8 bases remaining between them. The CDR3 contains 15 residues. V gene TRBV19 combines with J gene TRBJ1-4; tentatively, D is TRBD1 (5 bases). The sequencing input was blood. This sequence was found in a young man in good health. CDR3 DNA sequence: TGTGCCAGTAGTATGATACAGGCAACTAATGAAAAACTGTTTTTT. As protein: CASSMIQATNEKLFF. Based on the CDR3 plus reference TRBV19 and TRBJ1-4, the full variable domain is DGGITQSPKYLFRKEGQNVTLSCEQNLNHDAMYWYRQDPGQGLRLIYYSQIVNDFQKGDIAEGYSVSREKKESFPLTVTSAQKNPTAFYLCASSMIQATNEKLFFGSGTQLSVL.